This T cell receptor (beta chain) stems from a study of blood T cell repertoires in COVID-19. At the level of the study: Spain, Italy and the United States supplied samples that represented acute and convalescent COVID-19. PBMCs, B-cell-depleted T cells, or T cells provided the cDNA or gDNA that made up the material.

Enrolled during active infection, Seattle patients were then followed longitudinally. Authors' data handling: Counts of nucleated cells, estimated from reference gene primer amplification, were obtained. The assay was immunoSEQ multiplex PCR, and TCRdb's table has in-frame clones only and misses some. V, J and clone size derive from that table, while D and trimming were established from the DNA sequence. Of 300,000 to 350,000 clones listed, roughly 90% are singletons. The table lists this clone with a count of one. The length of the CDR3 is 14 residues. Germline CDR1 and CDR2: LNHDA and SQIVND (reference sequence). With V trimmed by 2 bases and J by 6 bases, 5 bases remained unmatched.

This rearrangement joins TRBV19 to TRBJ2-3; TRBD2 matches at 7 bases. The sequenced sample was peripheral blood. This receptor was taken from a woman between 40 and 55 years old with COVID-19, enrolled during active disease. In DNA, the CDR3 is TGTGCCAGTAGTATACCGGGGACTATTGATACGCAGTATTTT. Its protein product is CASSIPGTIDTQYF.